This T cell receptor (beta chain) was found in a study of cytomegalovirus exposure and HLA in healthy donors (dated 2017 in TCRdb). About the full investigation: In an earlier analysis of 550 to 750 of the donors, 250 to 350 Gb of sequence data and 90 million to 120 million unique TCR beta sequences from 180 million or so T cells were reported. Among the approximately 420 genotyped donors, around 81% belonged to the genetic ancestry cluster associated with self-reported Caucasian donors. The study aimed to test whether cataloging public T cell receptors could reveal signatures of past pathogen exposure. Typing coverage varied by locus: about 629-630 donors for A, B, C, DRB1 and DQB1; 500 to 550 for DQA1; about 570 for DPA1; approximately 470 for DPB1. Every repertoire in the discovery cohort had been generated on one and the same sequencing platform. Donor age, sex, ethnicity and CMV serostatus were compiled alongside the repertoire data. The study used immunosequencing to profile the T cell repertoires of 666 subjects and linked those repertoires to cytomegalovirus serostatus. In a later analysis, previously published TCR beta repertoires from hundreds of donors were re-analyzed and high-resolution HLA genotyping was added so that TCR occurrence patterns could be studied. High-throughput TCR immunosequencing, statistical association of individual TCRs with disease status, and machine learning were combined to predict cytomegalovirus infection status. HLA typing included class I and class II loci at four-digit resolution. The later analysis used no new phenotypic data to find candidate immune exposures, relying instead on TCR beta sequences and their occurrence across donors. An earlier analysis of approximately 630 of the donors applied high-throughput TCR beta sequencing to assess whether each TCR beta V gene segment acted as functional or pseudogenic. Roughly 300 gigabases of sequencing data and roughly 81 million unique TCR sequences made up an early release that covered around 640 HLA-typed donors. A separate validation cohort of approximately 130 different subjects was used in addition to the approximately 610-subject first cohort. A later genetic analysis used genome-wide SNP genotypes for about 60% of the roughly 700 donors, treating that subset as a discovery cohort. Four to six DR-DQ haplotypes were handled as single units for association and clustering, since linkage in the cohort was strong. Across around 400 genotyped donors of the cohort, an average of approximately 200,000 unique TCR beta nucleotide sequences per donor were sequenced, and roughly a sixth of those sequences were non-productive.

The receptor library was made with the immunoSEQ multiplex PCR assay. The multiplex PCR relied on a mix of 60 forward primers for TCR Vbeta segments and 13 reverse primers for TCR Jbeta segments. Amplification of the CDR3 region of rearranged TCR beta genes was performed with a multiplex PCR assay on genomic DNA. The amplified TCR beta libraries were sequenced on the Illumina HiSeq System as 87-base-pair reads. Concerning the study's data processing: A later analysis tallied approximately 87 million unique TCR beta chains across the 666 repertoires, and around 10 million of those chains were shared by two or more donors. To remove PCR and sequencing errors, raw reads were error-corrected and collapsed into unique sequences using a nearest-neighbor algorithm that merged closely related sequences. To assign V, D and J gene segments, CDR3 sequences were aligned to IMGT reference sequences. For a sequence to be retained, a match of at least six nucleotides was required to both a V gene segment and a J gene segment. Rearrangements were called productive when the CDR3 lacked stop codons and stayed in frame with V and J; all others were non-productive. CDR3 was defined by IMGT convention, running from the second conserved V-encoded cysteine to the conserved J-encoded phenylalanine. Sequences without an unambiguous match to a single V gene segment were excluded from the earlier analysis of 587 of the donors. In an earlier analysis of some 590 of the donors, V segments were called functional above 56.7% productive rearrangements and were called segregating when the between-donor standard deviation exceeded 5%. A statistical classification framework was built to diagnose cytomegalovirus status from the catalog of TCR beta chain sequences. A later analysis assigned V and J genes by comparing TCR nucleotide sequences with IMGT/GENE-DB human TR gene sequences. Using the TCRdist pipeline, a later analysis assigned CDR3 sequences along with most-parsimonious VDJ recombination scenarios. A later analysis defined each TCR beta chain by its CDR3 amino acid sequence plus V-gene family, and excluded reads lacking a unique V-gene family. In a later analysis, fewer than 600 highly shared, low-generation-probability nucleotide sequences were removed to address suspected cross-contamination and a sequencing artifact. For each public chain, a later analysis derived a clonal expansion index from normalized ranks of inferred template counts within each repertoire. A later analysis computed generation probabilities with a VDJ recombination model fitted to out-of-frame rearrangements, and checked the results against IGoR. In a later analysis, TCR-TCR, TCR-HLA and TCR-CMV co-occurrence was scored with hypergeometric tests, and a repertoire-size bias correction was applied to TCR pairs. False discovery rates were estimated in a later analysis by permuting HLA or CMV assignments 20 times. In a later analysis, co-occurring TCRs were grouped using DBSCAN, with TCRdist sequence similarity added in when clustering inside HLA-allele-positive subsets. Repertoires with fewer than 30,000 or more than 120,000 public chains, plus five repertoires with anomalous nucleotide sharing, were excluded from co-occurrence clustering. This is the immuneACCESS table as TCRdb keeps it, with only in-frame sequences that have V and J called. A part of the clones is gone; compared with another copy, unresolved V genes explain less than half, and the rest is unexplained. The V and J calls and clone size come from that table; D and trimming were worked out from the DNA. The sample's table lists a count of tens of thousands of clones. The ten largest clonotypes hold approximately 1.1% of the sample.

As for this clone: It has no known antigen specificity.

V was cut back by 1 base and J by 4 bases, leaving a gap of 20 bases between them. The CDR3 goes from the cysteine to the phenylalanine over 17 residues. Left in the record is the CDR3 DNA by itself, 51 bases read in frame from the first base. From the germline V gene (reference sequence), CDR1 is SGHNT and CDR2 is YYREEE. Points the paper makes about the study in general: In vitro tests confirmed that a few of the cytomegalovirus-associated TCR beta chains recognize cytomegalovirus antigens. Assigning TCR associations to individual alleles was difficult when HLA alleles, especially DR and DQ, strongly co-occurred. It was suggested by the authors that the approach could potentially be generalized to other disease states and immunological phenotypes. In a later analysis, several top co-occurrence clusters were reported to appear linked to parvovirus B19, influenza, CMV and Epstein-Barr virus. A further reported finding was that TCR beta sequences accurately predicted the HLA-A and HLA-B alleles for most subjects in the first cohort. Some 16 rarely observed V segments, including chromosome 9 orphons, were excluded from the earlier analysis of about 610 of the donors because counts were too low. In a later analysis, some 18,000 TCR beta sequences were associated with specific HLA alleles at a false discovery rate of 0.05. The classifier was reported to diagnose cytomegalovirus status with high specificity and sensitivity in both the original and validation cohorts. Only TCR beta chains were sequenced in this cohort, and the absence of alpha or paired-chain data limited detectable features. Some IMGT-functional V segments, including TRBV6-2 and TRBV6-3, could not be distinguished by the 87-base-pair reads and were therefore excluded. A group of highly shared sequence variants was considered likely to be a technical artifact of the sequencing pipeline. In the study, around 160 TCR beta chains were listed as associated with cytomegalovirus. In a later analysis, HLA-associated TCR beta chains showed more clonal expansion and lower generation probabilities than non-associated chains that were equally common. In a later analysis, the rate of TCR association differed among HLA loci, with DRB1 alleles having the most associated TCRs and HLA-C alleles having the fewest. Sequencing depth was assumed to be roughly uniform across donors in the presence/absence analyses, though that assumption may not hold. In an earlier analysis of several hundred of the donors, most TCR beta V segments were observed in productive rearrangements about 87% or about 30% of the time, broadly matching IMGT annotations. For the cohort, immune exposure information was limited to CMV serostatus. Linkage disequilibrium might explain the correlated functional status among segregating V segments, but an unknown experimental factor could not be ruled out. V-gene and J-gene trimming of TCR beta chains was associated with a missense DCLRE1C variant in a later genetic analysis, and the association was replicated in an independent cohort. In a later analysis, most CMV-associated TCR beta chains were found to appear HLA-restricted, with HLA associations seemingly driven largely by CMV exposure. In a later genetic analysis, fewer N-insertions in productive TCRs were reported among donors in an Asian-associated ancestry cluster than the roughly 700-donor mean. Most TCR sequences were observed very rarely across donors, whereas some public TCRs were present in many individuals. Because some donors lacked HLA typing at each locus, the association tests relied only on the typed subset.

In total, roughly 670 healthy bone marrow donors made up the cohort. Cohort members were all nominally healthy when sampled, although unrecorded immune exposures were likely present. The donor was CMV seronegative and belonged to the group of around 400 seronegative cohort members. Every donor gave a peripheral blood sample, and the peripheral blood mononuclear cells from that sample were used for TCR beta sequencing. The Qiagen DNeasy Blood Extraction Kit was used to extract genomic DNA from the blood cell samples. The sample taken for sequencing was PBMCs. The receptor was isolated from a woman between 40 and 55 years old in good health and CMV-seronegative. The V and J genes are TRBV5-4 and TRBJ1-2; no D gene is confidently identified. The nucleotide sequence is TGTGCCAGCAGCTTGTTAGAGGGCGCCGCGGTCACCTATGGCTACACCTTC. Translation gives CASSLLEGAAVTYGYTF.